The rows below give T cell receptor beta chains drawn from one sample of a study of T-cell reconstitution after alpha-beta-depleted transplantation in children. A single record per CDR3 protein comes from TCRdb applying MiXCR to the PCR reads. The sample has about 460,000 distinct CDR3 sequences; under 15% are singletons. The sample here was PBMCs from the stem cell graft donor, taken from the stem cell graft. These receptors all stem from a human donor who donated a stem cell graft to a child with combined immunodeficiency. Each CDR3 is given with its conserved first and last residue. The D gene is left open where the match is weak. Not every row has a clone size; where given, it reads once, few, many or a size class.

abundance,v_gene,j_gene,d_gene,CDR3aa,CDR3nt
-,TRBV3-1,TRBJ2-2,-,CASSPWDLSGNTGELFF,TGTGCCAGCAGCCCCTGGGATCTTAGCGGTAACACCGGGGAGCTGTTTTTT
-,TRBV5-1,TRBJ1-1,TRBD1,CASSTDRGNTEAFF,TGCGCCAGCAGCACAGACAGGGGCAACACTGAAGCTTTCTTT
many,TRBV9,TRBJ1-1,-,CASSVDSNTEAFF,TGTGCCAGCAGCGTAGACAGTAACACTGAAGCTTTCTTT
-,TRBV5-6,TRBJ2-3,-,CASSLDSHLPDTQYF,TGTGCCAGCAGCTTGGATAGCCATCTCCCAGATACGCAGTATTTT
few,TRBV12-3/TRBV12-4,TRBJ2-3,-,CASSGAGTDTQYF,TGTGCCAGCAGTGGCGCGGGGACAGATACGCAGTATTTT
-,TRBV7-8,TRBJ2-2,-,CASSLPLAITRTGELFF,TGTGCCAGCAGCTTACCTTTAGCGATAACTCGCACCGGGGAGCTGTTTTTT
few,TRBV28,TRBJ1-2,-,CASSLPRGGGYTF,TGTGCCAGCAGTTTACCCAGGGGCGGTGGCTACACCTTC
few,TRBV7-6,TRBJ2-1,TRBD2,CASSVHLGTSAYNEQFF,TGTGCCAGCAGCGTTCACCTCGGAACTAGCGCATACAATGAGCAGTTCTTC
few,TRBV20-1,TRBJ1-5,-,CSARMGQPQHF,TGCAGTGCTAGAATGGGTCAGCCCCAGCATTTT
few,TRBV15,TRBJ2-5,-,CATSRDPGDQETQYF,TGTGCCACCAGCAGAGATCCAGGGGATCAAGAGACCCAGTACTTC
few,TRBV7-9,TRBJ1-5,TRBD1,CASSPWTGGNQPQHF,TGTGCCAGCAGCCCCTGGACAGGGGGCAATCAGCCCCAGCATTTT
-,TRBV12-3/TRBV12-4,TRBJ2-5,TRBD2,CATGTSGPRGTQYF,TGTGCCACCGGGACTAGCGGGCCTAGGGGGACCCAGTACTTC
few,TRBV9,TRBJ2-7,TRBD1,CASSVEEQGQGSYEQYF,TGTGCCAGCAGCGTAGAGGAGCAGGGACAGGGCTCCTACGAGCAGTACTTC
few,TRBV7-9,TRBJ1-1,-,CASSPLGRGPGRTEAFF,TGTGCCAGCAGCCCTCTGGGCCGGGGTCCAGGGAGGACTGAAGCTTTCTTT
many,TRBV4-2,TRBJ1-4,-,CASSRTERNEKLFF,TGTGCCAGCAGCCGGACAGAGCGTAATGAAAAACTGTTTTTT
many,TRBV7-9,TRBJ2-7,-,CASSLGLPITYEQYF,TGTGCCAGCAGTCTAGGACTCCCCATCACCTACGAGCAGTACTTC
once,TRBV4-1,TRBJ1-2,-,CASSQGPGSDGYTF,TGCGCCAGCAGCCAAGGGCCGGGTTCCGATGGCTACACCTTC
few,TRBV27,TRBJ2-1,-,CASSFRGANEQFF,TGTGCCAGCAGTTTTCGGGGGGCCAATGAGCAGTTCTTC
few,TRBV12-3/TRBV12-4,TRBJ2-1,-,CASSLSAGLGNEQFF,TGTGCCAGCAGTTTATCCGCAGGCCTTGGGAATGAGCAGTTCTTC
-,TRBV10-3,TRBJ2-2,TRBD2,CAISESGLAGDKNTGELFF,TGTGCCATCAGTGAGTCGGGACTAGCGGGTGACAAGAACACCGGGGAGCTGTTTTTT
few,TRBV20-1,TRBJ1-1,-,CSALSWVKNTEAFF,TGCAGTGCCCTATCGTGGGTGAAGAACACTGAAGCTTTCTTT
few,TRBV12-5,TRBJ2-3,TRBD2,CASALRAGDTDTQYF,TGTGCTAGTGCCCTACGAGCGGGAGACACAGATACGCAGTATTTT
-,TRBV15,TRBJ1-2,-,CATSRGTSINYGYTF,TGTGCCACCAGCAGAGGGACTTCTATTAACTATGGCTACACCTTC
-,TRBV7-8,TRBJ2-5,-,CASSLLSGKTKETQYF,TGTGCCAGCAGCTTACTTAGCGGAAAAACGAAAGAGACCCAGTACTTC
few,TRBV12-3/TRBV12-4,TRBJ2-1,-,CASGQGEQFF,TGTGCCAGCGGTCAGGGTGAGCAGTTCTTC
many,TRBV29-1,TRBJ2-3,TRBD1,CSVRRGTGGSVSNTQYF,TGCAGCGTTCGAAGGGGGACAGGGGGGTCCGTGTCGAATACGCAGTATTTT
-,TRBV11-3,TRBJ2-1,TRBD2,CASTPSGTSGHNEQFF,TGTGCCAGCACCCCCTCGGGGACTAGCGGACACAATGAGCAGTTCTTC
-,TRBV6-1,TRBJ2-1,-,CASRITGWPYNEQFF,TGTGCCAGCAGGATTACAGGGTGGCCCTACAATGAGCAGTTCTTC
-,TRBV20-1,TRBJ2-2,-,CSASRVPLTGELFF,TGCAGTGCTAGTCGTGTTCCCCTCACCGGGGAGCTGTTTTTT
few,TRBV4-3,TRBJ2-2,TRBD2,CASSQDRVAGATGELFF,TGCGCCAGCAGCCAAGATCGGGTAGCGGGCGCTACCGGGGAGCTGTTTTTT
many,TRBV4-3,TRBJ2-3,-,CASSQGVGVTQYF,TGCGCCAGCAGCCAAGGAGTTGGGGTTACGCAGTATTTT
few,TRBV7-3,TRBJ2-1,TRBD2,CASSITGGELNEQFF,TGTGCCAGCAGCATCACGGGAGGGGAGCTCAATGAGCAGTTCTTC
-,TRBV5-1,TRBJ2-3,-,CASSVAGHGTDTQYF,TGCGCCAGCAGCGTAGCTGGCCACGGCACAGATACGCAGTATTTT
many,TRBV6-2/TRBV6-3,TRBJ2-7,-,CASSSDVLSYEQYF,TGTGCCAGCAGTTCGGACGTCCTCTCCTACGAGCAGTACTTC
-,TRBV15,TRBJ2-5,-,CATSRGAGFETQYF,TGTGCCACCAGCAGAGGGGCCGGGTTCGAGACCCAGTACTTC
-,TRBV7-2,TRBJ2-7,TRBD2,CASSSRLAGAYEQYF,TGTGCCAGCAGCTCCCGACTAGCGGGAGCTTACGAGCAGTACTTC
few,TRBV7-2,TRBJ1-2,-,CASRGTFNYGYTF,TGTGCCAGCAGGGGGACCTTTAACTATGGCTACACCTTC
few,TRBV6-2/TRBV6-3,TRBJ1-3,-,CASSYPQARGRPPSGNTIYF,TGTGCCAGCAGTTACCCCCAAGCCAGAGGACGTCCACCATCTGGAAACACCATATATTTT
-,TRBV12-3/TRBV12-4,TRBJ2-1,TRBD2,CASSTGLTSGRNNEQFF,TGTGCCAGCAGTACCGGTCTGACTAGCGGGAGAAACAATGAGCAGTTCTTC
few,TRBV29-1,TRBJ2-2,-,CSVLWGLNTGELFF,TGCAGCGTCCTATGGGGGTTGAACACCGGGGAGCTGTTTTTT
-,TRBV18,TRBJ2-1,-,CASSPLGGRTHEQFF,TGTGCCAGCTCACCACTCGGCGGCAGGACCCATGAGCAGTTCTTC
many,TRBV4-2,TRBJ2-5,-,CASSPRFGLIGGQETQYF,TGTGCCAGCAGCCCCCGGTTCGGATTGATTGGGGGCCAAGAGACCCAGTACTTC